This paragraph covers one T cell receptor beta chain sequence. Method: immunoSEQ multiplex PCR; TCRdb's copy keeps in-frame clones and lacks some. The sample includes more than 350,000 clones, 80% to 90% of them seen just once. This sample was included in a study of blood T cell repertoires in COVID-19. Sequenced input: PBMCs or T cells enriched from blood (not recorded which). The source of this sequence is a man between 18 and 29 years old who had recovered from COVID-19.

The CDR3: CASSAYLGSGPEGTGELFF. Written as DNA, the CDR3 is TGTGCCAGCAGTGCTTATTTAGGTTCTGGACCAGAGGGCACCGGGGAGCTGTTTTTT. The chain links TRBV6-1 to TRBJ2-2; weak D call: TRBD2 (5 bases). The CDR3 covers 19 residues. Germline V lookup: CDR1 MNHNS, CDR2 SASEGT. With 4 bases removed from V and 4 bases from J, the gap between germline ends came to 25 bases.